This is a list of T cell receptor beta chains from one sample in a study of blood T cell repertoires in COVID-19. Assay: immunoSEQ multiplex PCR; the TCRdb copy retains only in-frame clones and omits some. The sample records 200,000 to 300,000 clones, about 86% being singletons. The sequencing input was peripheral blood. These receptors originate from a young man with active or convalescent COVID-19. CDR3s include the opening cysteine and the closing phenylalanine or tryptophan. D genes are given only for firm matches.

d_call j_call v_call cdr3_aa
- TRBJ1-2 TRBV18 CASSPTIGQYGYTF
TRBD1 TRBJ1-5 TRBV5-6 CASSWRQGHSNQPQHF
- TRBJ2-1 TRBV5-1 CASSLDPGRNNEQFF
- TRBJ2-3 TRBV5-6 CASERESADTQYF
TRBD2 TRBJ2-5 TRBV6-2/TRBV6-3 CASSYLRGGLETQYF
- TRBJ1-1 TRBV4-3 CASSQESGTKAFF
TRBD1 TRBJ2-1 TRBV27 CASSFAGGEQFF
TRBD1 TRBJ1-1 TRBV10-2 CASSEWAGGLGTEAFF
- TRBJ1-2 TRBV9 CASSANYGYTF
- TRBJ1-5 TRBV19 CASSIQGIAGNQPQHF
- TRBJ1-3 TRBV5-1 CASSLIMPGQVGNTIYF
- TRBJ2-7 TRBV2 CASKVTSRYEQYF
- TRBJ1-1 TRBV6-5 CASRPRGGNTEAFF
- TRBJ1-1 TRBV5-8 CASSFSPGLNTEAFF
TRBD2 TRBJ2-4 TRBV10-1 CASSEGLAGGENKNIQYF
- TRBJ1-6 TRBV7-3 CASSLFQKNSPLHF
TRBD2 TRBJ2-3 TRBV18 CASSPQLLAGGPIDTQYF
TRBD1 TRBJ1-6 TRBV19 CASSTPRAYQTGENSPLHF
TRBD2 TRBJ2-3 TRBV10-2 CASSSPGGTSTDTQYF
TRBD1 TRBJ1-2 TRBV18 CASSGQGAGDYGYTF
- TRBJ1-6 TRBV6-5 CAGQTLYNSPLHF
- TRBJ1-1 TRBV13 CASSASGEGPSYAFF